These T cell receptor beta chains were read from a single sample in a study of CD8 T cells in ankylosing spondylitis. TCRdb reanalysed the 5' RACE reads using MiXCR and keeps one entry per CDR3 protein. The sample includes around 300,000 distinct CDR3 sequences, roughly 15% of them seen just once. Input material: blood, either unsorted or a sorted T cell fraction (not recorded which). These receptors were obtained from a male donor with ankylosing spondylitis or in good health (not recorded which). Each CDR3 is given without its conserved first and last residue. Size is stated for part of the rows, as once, few or many counts, or as a class when the clone is expanded.

abundance | v_gene | CDR3aa
NA | TRBV6-2/TRBV6-3 | ASASNSGANVLT
few | TRBV6-5 | ASSYKSGVNTGELF
once | TRBV12-2 | ASRPDPTPYNEQF
many | TRBV12-3/TRBV12-4 | ASSGTGAVYEQY
NA | TRBV19 | ASSIRTDTNTGELF
few | TRBV19 | ASSRQGGANSPLH
few | TRBV5-1 | ASSLGGSGGTYEQY
NA | TRBV6-1 | ASSEARSRGYGYT
many | TRBV12-3/TRBV12-4 | ASRLTEAYEQY
NA | TRBV6-1 | ASSRQGASGTQY
NA | TRBV2 | ASTLTDEETQY
NA | TRBV7-9 | ASSFSGTGNTEAF
many | TRBV2 | ASSALSREYKLF
few | TRBV7-2 | ASKTGGLDSPLH
NA | TRBV10-3 | AISVDGSTTNEKLF
few | TRBV19 | ASSFLLGTRSRGYT
few | TRBV12-3/TRBV12-4 | ASSSRSGIYQPQH
NA | TRBV5-4 | ASSLGPLGETQY
many | TRBV5-1 | ASSSGLAGQETQY
NA | TRBV5-6 | ASSKDTNYEQY
NA | TRBV12-3/TRBV12-4 | ASSLGMGAAQVGAEAF
NA | TRBV20-1 | SARDLGGVQETQY
NA | TRBV9 | ASSEQGVGAKNIQY
NA | TRBV5-6 | ASSFEPGVGEEKLF
NA | TRBV12-3/TRBV12-4 | ASSFRQGYGYT
NA | TRBV5-1 | ASSLEKASGSAQY
NA | TRBV20-1 | SASARRSYGYT
NA | TRBV29-1 | SVGTYYNEQF
NA | TRBV11-2 | ASNHLGEQGSTDTQY
few | TRBV20-1 | SASPTSGVTDTQY
NA | TRBV12-3/TRBV12-4 | ASSSGGRPTRQETQY
NA | TRBV21-1 | ASSKGGGQVEYEQY
many | TRBV5-1 | ASSLEGESYEQY
NA | TRBV6-2/TRBV6-3 | ASGFESAVGSLYNEQF
NA | TRBV24-1 | ATRGTGSSGANVLT
NA | TRBV10-2 | ASSFEGSYTEAF
few | TRBV2 | ASSVGQGASGYT
NA | TRBV5-1 | ASSQRTGTGGNTIY
NA | TRBV11-2 | ASSLSRVGETQY
few | TRBV29-1 | SVMTGQFTYEQY
few | TRBV20-1 | SAGSRDNQPQH
NA | TRBV29-1 | CVGTAQAPIRMETQY
few | TRBV12-3/TRBV12-4 | ASSSRAGTGELF
few | TRBV20-1 | SARDPGGHYNEQF
NA | TRBV10-3 | AIGGTSGKETQY
NA | TRBV12-3/TRBV12-4 | ASSPIRVTPEAF
NA | TRBV29-1 | SVEGGPGNEKLF
NA | TRBV2 | ASTKTAPSL
few | TRBV5-1 | ASSWGFQGNYGYT
few | TRBV29-1 | SVGSGDTQY
NA | TRBV11-3 | ASSAPGGANTEAF
NA | TRBV20-1 | SADPFAQDTQY
few | TRBV20-1 | SAKLLGLWGDTQY
many | TRBV5-5 | ASRNRDTTYEQY
few | TRBV12-3/TRBV12-4 | ASSGMAGGRGTQY
NA | TRBV4-1 | ASSHRDHGNEQF